This TCR beta chain was captured by sequencing in a study of blood T cell repertoires in COVID-19. Study-wide context: PBMCs, B-cell-depleted T cells, or T cells provided the cDNA or gDNA that made up the material.

As handled by the study authors: Reference gene primer amplification in the assay estimated nucleated cell counts. The table came from immunoSEQ multiplex PCR; TCRdb's copy has only in-frame clones and leaves some out. The V and J calls and the clone size are those of that table, but D and trimming were determined from the DNA. The sample has a few hundred thousand clones, about 85% seen once. The CDR3 loop spans 14 amino acids. Trimming stripped 3 bases from V and 3 bases from J, with 8 bases between. Germline CDR1 SEHNR, CDR2 FQNEAQ (reference sequence). The receptor was isolated from a woman in her late teens or twenties with acute or convalescent COVID-19. Specimen: peripheral blood. The V and J genes are TRBV7-9 and TRBJ2-2, with D maybe TRBD1 (5 bases). DNA for the CDR3: TGTGCCAGCAGCTTCCCACAGGACACCGGGGAGCTGTTTTTT. This sequence encodes CASSFPQDTGELFF.